Included here is one TCR beta chain sequence, with context. Its matching antigen is unknown. This sample was included in a study of CD8+ T cells in alopecia areata. The treatment here: oral pan-JAK inhibitor, 5-10 mg twice daily. Germline lookup yields CDR1 MGHRA and CDR2 YSYEKL. Trimming at V came to 4 bases and at J to 5 bases, leaving 1 base not matched to a gene. This CDR3 has 14 amino acids. Once RNA had been extracted, it was reverse transcribed into cDNA to act as the sequencing template. Profiling relied on immunoSEQ multiplex PCR, and the TCRdb table lists in-frame clones only, not all of them. The sample includes 93,000 or so clones, 65% to 90% of them seen just once. General study points: Affected lesional scalp, above all in alopecia totalis/universalis, was more clonal than normal scalp. A large proportion of expanded lesional clones were detected persisting in scalp and blood during tofacitinib.

The source was CD8+ T cells sorted from blood, collected between weeks 30 and 35, from a patient treated with tofacitinib. This sequence joins TRBV4-1 and TRBJ2-1; 11 positions match TRBD2. The sequence was obtained from a human donor with alopecia areata. The CDR3 sequence: CASSLGLADNEQFF. In nucleotides, the CDR3 is TGCGCCAGCAGCCTGGGACTAGCGGACAATGAGCAGTTCTTC.